Listed below are T cell receptor beta chains from one sample, sequenced in a study of technical replicates of blood from several donors. Sequenced by immunoSEQ multiplex PCR; TCRdb stores in-frame clones only, minus some. The repertoire holds tens of thousands of clones, with approximately 94% as singletons. The source material was T cells isolated from PBMCs. These receptors originate from a human donor in good health. Both conserved end residues are part of each CDR3. The D gene is left open where the match is weak. Not every row has a clone size; where given, it reads once, few, many or a size class.

J gene,clone size,D gene,V gene,CDR3 protein,CDR3 DNA
TRBJ2-7,-,TRBD2,TRBV6-6,CASRKGTSGSYEQYF,TGTGCCAGCAGGAAAGGGACTAGCGGATCCTACGAGCAGTACTTC
TRBJ2-7,-,-,TRBV7-9,CASSLGQSSYEQYF,TGTGCCAGCAGCTTAGGACAGTCCTCCTACGAGCAGTACTTC
TRBJ1-3,-,-,TRBV6-5,CASSRGGDTIYF,TGTGCCAGCAGCCGGGGAGGGGACACCATATATTTT
TRBJ1-5,-,-,TRBV6-5,CASSLTGPLQPQHF,TGTGCCAGCAGCCTGACAGGCCCCCTTCAGCCCCAGCATTTT
TRBJ2-1,-,TRBD2,TRBV7-2,CASSLLRTSGHEQFF,TGTGCCAGCAGCCTCTTACGGACTAGCGGCCATGAGCAGTTCTTC
TRBJ2-7,-,-,TRBV11-2,CASSLTDFYEQYF,TGTGCCAGCAGCCTGACTGATTTCTACGAGCAGTACTTC
TRBJ1-5,-,-,TRBV7-2,CASSLEGVYYQPQHF,TGTGCCAGCAGCTTAGAGGGGGTATACTATCAGCCCCAGCATTTT
TRBJ1-2,-,-,TRBV6-5,CASSYGLFYGYTF,TGTGCCAGCAGTTATGGGCTGTTCTATGGCTACACCTTC
TRBJ1-1,few,-,TRBV7-9,CASSYDSNTEAFF,TGTGCCAGCAGCTACGACAGTAACACTGAAGCTTTCTTT
TRBJ2-7,-,-,TRBV5-1,CASSLPGGASYEQYF,TGCGCCAGCAGCTTGCCGGGCGGGGCCTCCTACGAGCAGTACTTC
TRBJ2-1,-,TRBD1,TRBV4-1,CASSQSISGGNEQFF,TGCGCCAGCAGCCAATCCATTTCAGGGGGCAATGAGCAGTTCTTC
TRBJ2-7,once,-,TRBV27,CASSSEGEPSYEQYF,TGTGCCAGCAGTTCCGAAGGAGAGCCCTCCTACGAGCAGTACTTC
TRBJ2-1,-,-,TRBV19,CASSIGGGDFSSYNEQFF,TGTGCCAGTAGTATAGGAGGAGGGGACTTCAGCTCCTACAATGAGCAGTTCTTC
TRBJ1-2,-,TRBD1,TRBV29-1,CSVEYPTGDYTF,TGCAGCGTTGAATACCCTACAGGGGACTACACCTTC
TRBJ2-1,-,TRBD2,TRBV9,CASSDFGTRNRNEQFF,TGTGCCAGCAGCGACTTTGGGACTAGGAATCGCAATGAGCAGTTCTTC
TRBJ2-7,-,-,TRBV11-2,CASSSLSYEQYF,TGTGCCAGCAGTTCCCTCTCCTACGAGCAGTACTTC
TRBJ1-3,-,-,TRBV19,CASSIVDGTGNTIYF,TGTGCCAGTAGTATTGTTGACGGGACTGGAAACACCATATATTTT
TRBJ2-2,-,TRBD2,TRBV6-5,CASSSGGTNTGELFF,TGTGCCAGCAGTTCGGGAGGGACGAACACCGGGGAGCTGTTTTTT
TRBJ2-3,-,TRBD1,TRBV5-1,CASSLPDRETDTQYF,TGCGCCAGCAGCCTACCGGACAGGGAGACAGATACGCAGTATTTT
TRBJ2-2,-,-,TRBV10-3,CAISEDPGGELFF,TGTGCCATCAGTGAGGATCCAGGCGGGGAGCTGTTTTTT